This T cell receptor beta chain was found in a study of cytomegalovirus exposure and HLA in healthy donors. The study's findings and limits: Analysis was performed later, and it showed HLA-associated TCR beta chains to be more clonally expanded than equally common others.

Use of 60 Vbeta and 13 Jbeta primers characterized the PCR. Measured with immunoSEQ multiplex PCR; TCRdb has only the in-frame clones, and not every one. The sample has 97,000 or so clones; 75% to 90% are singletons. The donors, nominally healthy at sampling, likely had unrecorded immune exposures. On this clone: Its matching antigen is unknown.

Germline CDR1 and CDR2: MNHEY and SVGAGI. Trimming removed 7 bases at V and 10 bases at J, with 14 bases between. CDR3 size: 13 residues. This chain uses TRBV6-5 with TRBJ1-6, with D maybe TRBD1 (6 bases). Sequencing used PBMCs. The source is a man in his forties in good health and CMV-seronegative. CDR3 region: CASTQGGNSPLHF. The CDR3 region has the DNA TGTGCCAGCACCCAAGGGGGAAACTCACCCCTCCACTTT.